The 28 T cell receptor beta chains reported below all come from one sample, sequenced in a study of T cell responses to AZD1222 COVID-19 vaccine. Clones were read by immunoSEQ multiplex PCR, and TCRdb kept only the in-frame ones, dropping some. This table holds 90,000 to 120,000 clones, roughly 90% found once. The sample in question was peripheral blood, obtained on day 0 of AZD1222 vaccination. The receptor source for this set is an adult in good health.

The V call is TRBV7-2, the J call TRBJ1-4; TRBD1 matches 8 bases. CDR1 and CDR2 (germline): SGHTA, FQGNSA. Germline trimming cut 5 bases from V and 7 bases from J; bases unmatched to any gene: 15. The CDR3 contains 17 residues. As DNA, the CDR3 is TGTGCCAGCAGCGCCCCCGGACAGGGTCGTTTTGGTGAAAAACTGTTTTTT. Protein: CASSAPGQGRFGEKLFF.

V and J are TRBV27 and TRBJ2-2; tentative D call: TRBD2 (5 bases). The CDR3 consists of 16 residues. Per the germline V gene, CDR1 is MNHEY and CDR2 is SMNVEV (reference sequence). The V end was cut by 5 bases, the J end by 2 bases, with 15 bases between. The CDR3 nucleotides read TGTGCCAGCAGTGTCCTACTGCGGGTTAACACCGGGGAGCTGTTTTTT. It specifies CASSVLLRVNTGELFF.

This sequence joins TRBV9 and TRBJ2-1; no definite D call. CDR3 length: 15 residues. V dropped 4 bases and J dropped 1 base, with 12 bases sitting between them. CDR1 is SGDLS and CDR2 is YYNGEE in the germline V gene. The CDR3 loop is CASSPTSRSYNEQFF. CDR3 coding DNA: TGTGCCAGCAGCCCCACCAGCAGGTCCTACAATGAGCAGTTCTTC.

The V call is TRBV18, the J call TRBJ1-2, with no clear D. CDR1 is KGHSH and CDR2 is LQKENI in the germline V gene. This CDR3 region has 13 residues. V gave up 9 bases and J gave up 0 bases, with 11 bases separating them. CDR3 sequence (DNA): TGTGCCAGTTTGGACGGGGCTAACTATGGCTACACCTTC. It is translated as CASLDGANYGYTF.

The J gene is TRBJ2-7, the V gene TRBV18, with 11 bases matching TRBD2. CDR1 is KGHSH and CDR2 is LQKENI in the germline V gene. With V trimmed by 1 base and J by 7 bases, 9 bases remained unmatched. The CDR3 totals 16 residues. The CDR3 loop reads CASSPQTSGTSKEQYF. The CDR3 nucleotides read TGTGCCAGCTCACCACAGACTAGCGGGACATCGAAAGAGCAGTACTTC.

V and J are TRBV4-1 and TRBJ1-1, with D possibly matching TRBD1 (5 bases). This CDR3 comprises 15 residues. Trimming pared 4 bases from V and 5 bases from J, leaving 17 bases between. Germline lookup yields CDR1 MGHRA and CDR2 YSYEKL. CDR3 loop: CASSPVRGFGTEAFF. The CDR3 DNA is TGCGCCAGCAGCCCCGTGAGGGGATTCGGGACTGAAGCTTTCTTT.

In this sample, this clone turned up a few times. V and J are TRBV28 and TRBJ2-2; a weak D match, TRBD1 (5 bases). Germline assignment: CDR1 MDHEN and CDR2 SYDVKM. Deletions cut 5 bases from V and 0 bases from J, with 10 bases between. The CDR3 length is 15 residues. CDR3 protein: CASSGASPNTGELFF. CDR3 coding DNA: TGTGCCAGCAGTGGGGCCTCACCGAACACCGGGGAGCTGTTTTTT.

The chain joins TRBV5-1 to TRBJ1-6; 7 positions match TRBD1. The V and J ends lost 0 bases and 8 bases, in that order; junction bases with no gene match: 8. The CDR3 consists of 16 residues. CDR1 and CDR2 (germline): SGHRS, YFSETQ. This chain's CDR3 is CASSLGAQTGYSPLHF. The DNA of the CDR3 is TGCGCCAGCAGCTTGGGGGCCCAGACAGGGTATTCACCCCTCCACTTT.

V gene TRBV11-3 combines with J gene TRBJ2-5, with 8 bases identical to TRBD2. The CDR3 is 16 amino acids. The J segment lost 5 bases and the V segment lost 3 bases, leaving 11 bases of the junction unmatched. Germline values: CDR1 SGHNT, CDR2 YENEEA. CDR3 region: CASSFGRAGDSETQYF. CDR3 nucleotides: TGTGCCAGCAGCTTCGGAAGAGCGGGAGATTCTGAGACCCAGTACTTC.

This chain links TRBV7-9 with TRBJ1-3; D uncertain. The CDR3 sequence is 15 residues long. Deletions cut 1 base from V and 0 bases from J, with 7 bases between. Germline V gene lookup returns CDR1 SEHNR and CDR2 FQNEAQ (reference sequence). CDR3 bases: TGTGCCAGCAGCTTAGGTACCTACTCTGGAAACACCATATATTTT. Encoded protein: CASSLGTYSGNTIYF.

The chain employs TRBV7-2 and TRBJ2-3; D perhaps matches TRBD2 (5 bases). This CDR3 has 13 amino acids. Germline lookup yields CDR1 SGHTA and CDR2 FQGNSA. V was cut by 2 bases and J by 5 bases, with 8 bases left in between. The CDR3 loop reads CASSLPGVDTQYF. In DNA, the CDR3 is TGTGCCAGCAGCTTACCCGGGGTAGATACGCAGTATTTT. Full variable domain (outside the CDR3, taken from reference TRBV7-2 and TRBJ2-3): GAGVSQSPSNKVTEKGKDVELRCDPISGHTALYWYRQSLGQGLEFLIYFQGNSAPDKSGLPSDRFSAERTGGSVSTLTIQRTQQEDSAVYLCASSLPGVDTQYFGPGTRLTVL.

The chain links TRBV7-8 to TRBJ1-5, with TRBD1 matching 7 bases. Germline V gene sequence: CDR1 SGHVS, CDR2 FQNEAQ. J lost 0 bases, V lost 4 bases, and 9 bases had no gene match. The CDR3 is 17 residues long. The CDR3 region is CASSSPDRAYSNQPQHF. Written as DNA, the CDR3 is TGTGCCAGCAGCTCTCCCGACAGGGCGTATAGCAATCAGCCCCAGCATTTT.

The chain carries TRBV12-3 or TRBV12-4 and TRBJ1-1; no clear D. CDR3 size: 12 residues. The V end was cut by 3 bases, the J end by 4 bases, with 6 bases between. The chain's CDR3 is CASSLSVTEAFF. CDR3 in DNA: TGTGCCAGCAGTTTGTCGGTCACTGAAGCTTTCTTT.

This CDR3 is CASSFGGTTDTQYF. DNA for the CDR3: TGTGCCAGCAGTTTTGGGGGTACGACAGATACGCAGTATTTT. The chain links TRBV27 to TRBJ2-3; the D call may be TRBD1 or TRBD2 (5 bases each). CDR3 length: 14 amino acids. CDR1 is MNHEY and CDR2 is SMNVEV in the germline V gene (reference sequence). V lost 3 bases, J lost 3 bases, and 10 bases lay in between.

This chain links TRBV28 with TRBJ1-2, with D unclear. This CDR3 is built from 13 residues. The V gene lost 4 bases and the J gene lost 4 bases, with 10 bases spanning the gap. CDR1 and CDR2 (germline): MDHEN, SYDVKM. The CDR3 region has the DNA TGTGCCAGCAGTTCCCAGCGAGGCTATGGCTACACCTTC. Its protein is CASSSQRGYGYTF.

This clone turned up a few times. The genes are TRBV24-1 and TRBJ1-6; no reliable D call. The V gene lost 2 bases and the J gene lost 6 bases, with 13 bases spanning the gap. The CDR3 spans 16 residues. From germline, CDR1 is KGHDR and CDR2 SFDVKD. The CDR3 reads CATSDSTARGNSPLHF. The CDR3 bases are TGTGCCACCAGTGATTCGACTGCCCGGGGTAATTCACCCCTCCACTTT.

The V gene is TRBV3-1 (or the pseudogene TRBV3-2), the J gene TRBJ2-1; TRBD2 agrees at 13 bases. Germline trimming cut 5 bases from V and 2 bases from J; bases unmatched to any gene: 15. Germline V CDR1 and CDR2: LGHDT, YNNKEL (reference sequence). This CDR3 is 20 amino acids long. The chain's CDR3 is CASSAQSTSGRARAYNEQFF. The CDR3 region has the DNA TGTGCCAGCAGCGCACAGAGTACTAGCGGGAGGGCCAGGGCCTACAATGAGCAGTTCTTC.

The chain links TRBV29-1 to TRBJ2-7, with D perhaps being TRBD1 or TRBD2 (6 bases each). CDR1 is SQVTM, CDR2 ANQGSEA, per germline. V was trimmed by 7 bases and J by 0 bases, leaving 13 bases between them. CDR3 length equals 13 residues. Here the CDR3 reads CSERGAPSYEQYF. CDR3 DNA sequence: TGCAGCGAGAGGGGGGCCCCCTCCTACGAGCAGTACTTC.

The chain is built from TRBV18 and TRBJ1-1, with D possibly matching TRBD1 (5 bases). The CDR3 is 15 amino acids. Germline CDR1 reads KGHSH; CDR2 reads LQKENI. Trimming took off 6 bases at V and 2 bases at J, with 16 bases between the two ends. CDR3 coding DNA: TGTGCCAGCTCGTCGGACATATCGGCAAACACTGAAGCTTTCTTT. It yields the protein CASSSDISANTEAFF.

The V call is TRBV7-8, the J call TRBJ2-1; D may match TRBD1 or TRBD2 (7 bases each). Germline loops: CDR1 SGHVS, CDR2 FQNEAQ. Trimming shortened V by 5 bases and J by 8 bases, and 19 bases separated the two germline ends. The CDR3 is 15 residues long. CDR3 region: CASSRDYAGGDEQFF. CDR3 nucleotides: TGTGCCAGCAGCCGGGACTATGCAGGGGGGGATGAGCAGTTCTTC. Full variable domain (remainder filled in from reference TRBV7-8 and TRBJ2-1): GAGVSQSPRYKVAKRGQDVALRCDPISGHVSLFWYQQALGQGPEFLTYFQNEAQLDKSGLPSDRFFAERPEGSVSTLKIQRTQQEDSAVYLCASSRDYAGGDEQFFGPGTRLTVL.

The V gene is TRBV19, the J gene TRBJ1-1, with no clear D. Trimming took off 6 bases at V and 3 bases at J, with 11 bases between the two ends. The CDR3 has 13 residues. From germline, CDR1 is LNHDA and CDR2 SQIVND (reference sequence). The CDR3 region has the DNA TGTGCCAGTAGCCCTTGGGAGGACACTGAAGCTTTCTTT. It translates to CASSPWEDTEAFF.

The chain combines TRBV6-1 with TRBJ2-5; D is possibly TRBD2 (5 bases). Trimming removed 3 bases from V and 5 bases from J, with 10 bases in between. CDR1 and CDR2 from the germline V gene are MNHNS and SASEGT. This CDR3 spans 13 amino acids. The CDR3 DNA is TGTGCCAGCAGTGACCCCGGGGTGGAGACCCAGTACTTC. It specifies CASSDPGVETQYF.

In this sample, this clone turned up once. The chain is built from TRBV9 and TRBJ2-2; D gene uncertain. CDR1 and CDR2 (germline): SGDLS, YYNGEE. This CDR3 region has 15 residues. V lost 2 bases and J 1 base, leaving 9 bases between the germline ends. The DNA for the CDR3 is TGTGCCAGCAGCGTGACGCGGCAGAACACCGGGGAGCTGTTTTTT. Translating gives CASSVTRQNTGELFF.

The V call is TRBV28, the J call TRBJ1-1; possibly TRBD1 for D (5 bases). The CDR3 totals 14 residues. Germline values: CDR1 MDHEN, CDR2 SYDVKM. Trimming removed 7 bases from V and 4 bases from J, with 16 bases in between. The CDR3 bases are TGTGCCAGCAATCCACAGGACCGGACCACTGAAGCTTTCTTT. It specifies CASNPQDRTTEAFF.

This chain connects TRBV5-1 to TRBJ1-1; TRBD1 matches 7 bases. This CDR3 has 14 residues. Germline lookup yields CDR1 SGHRS and CDR2 YFSETQ. V dropped 5 bases and J dropped 2; count of bases not matched to a gene: 6. For the CDR3, the DNA is TGCGCCAGCAGTAGAGGACAGGTTAACACTGAAGCTTTCTTT. This sequence encodes CASSRGQVNTEAFF.

This clone was seen only a few times. The chain combines TRBV12-3 or TRBV12-4 with TRBJ1-1; no reliable D call. CDR3 length equals 12 residues. V shed 5 bases and J shed 5 bases, with 9 bases lying between them. CDR3 sequence: CASSDTWTEAFF. CDR3 coding DNA: TGTGCCAGCAGTGACACGTGGACTGAAGCTTTCTTT.

The chain links TRBV19 to TRBJ1-6; TRBD1 might be the D (6 bases). Looked up from germline, CDR1 is LNHDA and CDR2 is SQIVND (reference sequence). The CDR3 loop spans 16 amino acids. The V and J ends lost 7 bases and 11 bases respectively, with 24 bases between them. The CDR3 protein is CASKGGDPGVIAPLHF. As DNA, the CDR3 is TGTGCCAGTAAAGGTGGGGATCCAGGGGTGATAGCACCCCTCCACTTT.

This chain links TRBV30 with TRBJ2-6; 12 positions match TRBD2. Germline V gene data show CDR1 as GTSNPN and CDR2 as SVGIG (reference sequence). The CDR3 runs to 17 residues. V shed 4 bases, J shed 0 bases, and the junction held 4 bases outside the gene matches. This chain's CDR3 is CAWIRTSGNSGANVLTF. Here the CDR3 DNA reads TGTGCCTGGATTCGGACTAGCGGGAACTCTGGGGCCAACGTCCTGACTTTC. The full variable domain, in which reference TRBV30 and TRBJ2-6 provide the parts outside the CDR3, is SQTIHQWPATLVQPVGSPLSLECTVEGTSNPNLYWYRQAAGRGLQLLFYSVGIGQISSEVPQNLSASRPQDRQFILSSKKLLLSDSGFYLCAWIRTSGNSGANVLTFGAGSRLTVL.